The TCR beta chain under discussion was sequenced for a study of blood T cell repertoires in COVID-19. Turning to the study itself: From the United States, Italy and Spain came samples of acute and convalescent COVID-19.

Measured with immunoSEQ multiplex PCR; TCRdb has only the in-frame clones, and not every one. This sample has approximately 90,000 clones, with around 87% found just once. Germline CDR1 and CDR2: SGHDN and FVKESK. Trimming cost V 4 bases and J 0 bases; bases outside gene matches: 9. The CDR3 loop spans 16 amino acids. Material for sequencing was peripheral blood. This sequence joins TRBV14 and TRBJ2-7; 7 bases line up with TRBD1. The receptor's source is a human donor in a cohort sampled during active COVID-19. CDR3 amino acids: CASSPFLTGSSYEQYF. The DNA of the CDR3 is TGTGCCAGCAGCCCCTTTTTGACAGGGAGCTCCTACGAGCAGTACTTC.